The present T cell receptor beta chain was sequenced within a study of beta chain features in type 1 diabetes. Overall study results and limits: Compared with healthy donors, patients appeared to share more similar naive, central memory and regulatory TCRB repertoires. Researchers report that Type 1 diabetes patients had moderately but significantly shorter TCRB CDR3s across all four CD4+ subsets.

Note on this clone: Its target is not known.

The study reverse transcribed the entire isolated RNA, so it sequenced expressed TCRB transcripts. Assay: immunoSEQ multiplex PCR; the TCRdb copy retains only in-frame clones and omits some. The data show about 340,000 clones, with roughly 13% seen just once and around 0.016% held by the top ten. The receptor comes from a woman aged 18-30 years with type 1 diabetes. Sequencing used naive CD4+ T cells from blood.

The CDR3 DNA is TGTGCCAGCTCACCTCGAGGACAGGACGAGCAGTACGTC. Its protein is CASSPRGQDEQYV. The rearrangement uses TRBV18 and TRBJ2-7, with TRBD1 matching over 7 bases. The germline V gene has CDR1 KGHSH and CDR2 LQKENI. The CDR3 spans 13 residues. V trimming: 3 bases; J trimming: 5 bases; junction bases outside the gene matches: 4.